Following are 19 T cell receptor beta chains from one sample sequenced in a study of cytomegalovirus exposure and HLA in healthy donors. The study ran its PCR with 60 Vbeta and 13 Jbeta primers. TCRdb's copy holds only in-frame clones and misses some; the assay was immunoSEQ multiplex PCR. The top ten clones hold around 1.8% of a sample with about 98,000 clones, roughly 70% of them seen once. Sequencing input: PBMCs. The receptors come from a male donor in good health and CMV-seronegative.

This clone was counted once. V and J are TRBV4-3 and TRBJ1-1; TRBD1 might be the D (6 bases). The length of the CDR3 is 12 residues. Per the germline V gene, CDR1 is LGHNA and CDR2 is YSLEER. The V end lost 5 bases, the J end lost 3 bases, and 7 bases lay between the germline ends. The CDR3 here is CASSSGDTEAFF. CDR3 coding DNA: TGCGCCAGCAGCTCAGGGGACACTGAAGCTTTCTTT.

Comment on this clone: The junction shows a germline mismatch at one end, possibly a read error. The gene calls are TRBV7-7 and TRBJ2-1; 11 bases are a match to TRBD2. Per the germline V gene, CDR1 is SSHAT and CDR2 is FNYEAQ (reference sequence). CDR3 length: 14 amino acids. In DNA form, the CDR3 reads TGTGCTAGCAGCGCGACTAGCGGGGAAGGGGAGCAGTTCTTC. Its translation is CASSATSGEGEQFF.

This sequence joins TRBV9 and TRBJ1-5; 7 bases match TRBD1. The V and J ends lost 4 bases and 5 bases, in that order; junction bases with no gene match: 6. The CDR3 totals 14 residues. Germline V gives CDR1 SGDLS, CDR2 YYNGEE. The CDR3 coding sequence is TGTGCCAGCAGCAGGGACAGTCGATATCAGCCCCAGCATTTT. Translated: CASSRDSRYQPQHF.

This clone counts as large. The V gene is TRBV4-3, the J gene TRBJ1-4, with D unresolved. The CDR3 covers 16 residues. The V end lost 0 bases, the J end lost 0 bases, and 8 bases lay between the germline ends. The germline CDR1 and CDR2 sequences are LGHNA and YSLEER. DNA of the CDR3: TGCGCCAGCAGCCAAGATCTCGGAGCAACTAATGAAAAACTGTTTTTT. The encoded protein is CASSQDLGATNEKLFF.

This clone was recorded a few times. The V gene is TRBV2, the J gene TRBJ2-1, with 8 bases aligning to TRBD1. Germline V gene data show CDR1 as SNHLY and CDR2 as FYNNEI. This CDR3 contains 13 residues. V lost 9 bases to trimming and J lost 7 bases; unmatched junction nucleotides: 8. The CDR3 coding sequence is TGTGCCAGTCTCCGGGACAGGCATAATGAGCAGTTCTTC. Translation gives CASLRDRHNEQFF.

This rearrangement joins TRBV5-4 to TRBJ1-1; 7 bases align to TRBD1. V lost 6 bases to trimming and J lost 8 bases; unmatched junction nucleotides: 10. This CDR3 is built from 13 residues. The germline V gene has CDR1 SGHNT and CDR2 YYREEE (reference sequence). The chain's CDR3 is CASTLDRGQEAFF. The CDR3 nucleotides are TGTGCCAGCACCCTAGATAGGGGGCAGGAAGCTTTCTTT.

In DNA, the CDR3 is TGTGCCAGCAGCCTGGGACTAGCGGTCACAGATACGCAGTATTTT. This gives the protein CASSLGLAVTDTQYF. V and J are TRBV7-3 and TRBJ2-3; 11 nucleotides agree with TRBD2. Germline loops: CDR1 SGHTA, CDR2 FQGTGA. The CDR3 consists of 15 residues. Germline trimming cut 5 bases from V and 2 bases from J; bases unmatched to any gene: 3.

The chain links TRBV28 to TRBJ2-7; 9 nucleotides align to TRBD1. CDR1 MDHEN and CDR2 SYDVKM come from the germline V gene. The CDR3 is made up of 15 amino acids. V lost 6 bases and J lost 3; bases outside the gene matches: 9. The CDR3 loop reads CASRGGTGIYYEQYF. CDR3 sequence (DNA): TGTGCCAGCAGGGGCGGGACAGGGATTTACTACGAGCAGTACTTC.

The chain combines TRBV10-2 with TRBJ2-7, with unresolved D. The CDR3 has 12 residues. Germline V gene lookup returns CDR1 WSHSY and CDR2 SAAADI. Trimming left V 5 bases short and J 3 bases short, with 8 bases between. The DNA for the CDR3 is TGCGCCAGCAGTCTACAGAGCTACGAGCAGTACTTC. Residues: CASSLQSYEQYF.

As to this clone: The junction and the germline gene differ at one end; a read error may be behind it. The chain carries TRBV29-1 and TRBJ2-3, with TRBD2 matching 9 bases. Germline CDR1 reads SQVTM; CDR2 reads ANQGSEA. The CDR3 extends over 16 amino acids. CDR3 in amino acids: CSVEFLAGTTTGTQYF. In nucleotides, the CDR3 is TGCAGCGTTGAATTCCTAGCGGGAACCACCACAGGTACGCAGTATTTT.

In DNA form, the CDR3 reads TGTGCCAGCAGTTACGGGTTTATGGCTAGGAACACTGAAGCTTTCTTT. It codes for CASSYGFMARNTEAFF. This chain links TRBV6-5 with TRBJ1-1, with D uncertain. V lost 2 bases and J lost 1, with 14 bases in between. The germline V gene has CDR1 MNHEY and CDR2 SVGAGI. The CDR3 is 16 residues long.

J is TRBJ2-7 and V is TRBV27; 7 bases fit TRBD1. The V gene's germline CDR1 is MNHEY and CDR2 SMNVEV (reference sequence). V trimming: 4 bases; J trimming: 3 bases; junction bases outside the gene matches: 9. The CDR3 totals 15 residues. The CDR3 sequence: CASSSVRQGFYEQYF. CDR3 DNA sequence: TGTGCCAGCAGTTCGGTGAGACAGGGATTCTACGAGCAGTACTTC.

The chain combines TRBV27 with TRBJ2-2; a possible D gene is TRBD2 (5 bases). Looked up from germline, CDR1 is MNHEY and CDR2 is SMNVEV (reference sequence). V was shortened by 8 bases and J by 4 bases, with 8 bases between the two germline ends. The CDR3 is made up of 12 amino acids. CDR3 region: CASRGITGELFF. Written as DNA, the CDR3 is TGTGCCAGCCGGGGAATCACCGGGGAGCTGTTTTTT.

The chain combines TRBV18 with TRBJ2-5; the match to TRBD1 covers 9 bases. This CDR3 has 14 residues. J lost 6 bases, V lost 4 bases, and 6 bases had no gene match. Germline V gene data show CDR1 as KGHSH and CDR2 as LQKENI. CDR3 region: CASSQGTGSKTQYF. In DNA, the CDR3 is TGTGCCAGCTCACAGGGGACAGGGTCTAAGACCCAGTACTTC.

CDR3 coding DNA: TGCGCCAGCAAGGAGACTAGCGGGAGCGCAGATACGCAGTATTTT. Translating gives CASKETSGSADTQYF. This chain joins TRBV5-1 and TRBJ2-3; 12 positions agree with TRBD2. Germline lookup yields CDR1 SGHRS and CDR2 YFSETQ. Germline trimming cut 6 bases from V and 4 bases from J; bases unmatched to any gene: 6. CDR3 length: 15 amino acids. The full variable domain, in which reference TRBV5-1 and TRBJ2-3 provide the parts outside the CDR3, is KAGVTQTPRYLIKTRGQQVTLSCSPISGHRSVSWYQQTPGQGLQFLFEYFSETQRNKGNFPGRFSGRQFSNSRSEMNVSTLELGDSALYLCASKETSGSADTQYFGPGTRLTVL.

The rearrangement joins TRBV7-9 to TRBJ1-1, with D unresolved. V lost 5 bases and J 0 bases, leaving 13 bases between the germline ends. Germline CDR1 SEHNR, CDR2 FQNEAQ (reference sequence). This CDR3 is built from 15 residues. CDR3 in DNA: TGTGCCAGCAGCACCCCGACATTTATGAACACTGAAGCTTTCTTT. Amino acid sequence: CASSTPTFMNTEAFF.

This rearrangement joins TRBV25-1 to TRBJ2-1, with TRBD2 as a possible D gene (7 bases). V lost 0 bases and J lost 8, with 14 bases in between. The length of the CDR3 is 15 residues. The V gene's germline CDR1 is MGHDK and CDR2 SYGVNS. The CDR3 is CASSEYGGGGYEQFF. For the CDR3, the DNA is TGTGCCAGCAGTGAATACGGGGGAGGGGGATATGAGCAGTTCTTC.

The chain's CDR3 is CSAGTSGVGETQYF. The CDR3 nucleotides read TGCAGCGCCGGGACTAGCGGAGTTGGGGAGACCCAGTACTTC. The V gene is TRBV29-1, the J gene TRBJ2-5, with 11 bases that match TRBD2. The CDR3 length is 14 residues. Germline-derived CDR1 and CDR2 are SQVTM and ANQGSEA. V shed 7 bases, J shed 5 bases, and the junction held 9 bases outside the gene matches.

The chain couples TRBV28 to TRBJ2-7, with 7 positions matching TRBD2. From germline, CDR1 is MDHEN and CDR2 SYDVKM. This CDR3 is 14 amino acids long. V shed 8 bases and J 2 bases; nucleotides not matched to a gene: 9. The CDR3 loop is CASGPGGEAYEQYF. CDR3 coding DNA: TGTGCCAGCGGTCCTGGGGGGGAGGCCTACGAGCAGTACTTC.